This entry lists 26 T cell receptor beta chains sequenced from one sample in a study of cytomegalovirus exposure and HLA in healthy donors. This PCR relied on a set of 60 Vbeta primers and 13 Jbeta primers. Clones were sequenced by immunoSEQ multiplex PCR, and TCRdb holds only the in-frame ones, with some missing. The table has 150,000 to 200,000 clones, 84% seen once. Sequenced material: PBMCs. The source is a boy aged 10-17 years in good health and CMV-seronegative.

The gene calls are TRBV6-5 and TRBJ2-2; no definite D call. Germline V CDR1 and CDR2: MNHEY, SVGAGI. Trimming removed 5 bases from V and 5 bases from J, with 6 bases in between. This CDR3 comprises 12 residues. The CDR3 sequence is CASSHGTGELFF. The DNA for the CDR3 is TGTGCCAGCAGTCACGGGACCGGGGAGCTGTTTTTT.

The V gene is TRBV6-5, the J gene TRBJ1-2; no definite D call. CDR1 is MNHEY and CDR2 is SVGAGI in the germline V gene. The CDR3 has 11 amino acids. V was clipped by 8 bases and J by 5 bases, with 9 bases between them. For the CDR3, the DNA is TGTGCCAGCCGGACTGAGTATGGCTACACCTTC. Its translation: CASRTEYGYTF.

The V call is TRBV6-6, the J call TRBJ2-3; possibly TRBD1 for D (5 bases). Germline V gene lookup returns CDR1 MNHNY and CDR2 SVGAGI (reference sequence). V dropped 9 bases and J dropped 2 bases, with 21 bases sitting between them. The CDR3 sequence is 16 residues long. The CDR3 DNA reads TGTGCCAGTTTGAGGTGGGGCGGTACATACACAGATACGCAGTATTTT. This translates into CASLRWGGTYTDTQYF.

J is TRBJ2-3 and V is TRBV2; D gene uncertain. Per germline, CDR1 SNHLY and CDR2 FYNNEI. The CDR3 covers 11 residues. V was pared by 8 bases and J by 3 bases, with 6 bases between. The CDR3 sequence: CASLRTDTQYF. In nucleotides, the CDR3 is TGTGCCAGCCTCCGGACAGATACGCAGTATTTT.

The chain joins TRBV5-4 to TRBJ2-3; D may be TRBD1 (6 bases). V lost 3 bases, J lost 6 bases, and 14 bases lay in between. Germline lookup yields CDR1 SGHNT and CDR2 YYREEE (reference sequence). This CDR3 has 14 amino acids. CDR3 sequence (DNA): TGTGCCAGCAGCTACGGACAGAATCGGGATACGCAGTATTTT. It specifies CASSYGQNRDTQYF. Complete variable domain (other parts from reference TRBV5-4 and TRBJ2-3): ETGVTQSPTHLIKTRGQQVTLRCSSQSGHNTVSWYQQALGQGPQFIFQYYREEENGRGNFPPRFSGLQFPNYSSELNVNALELDDSALYLCASSYGQNRDTQYFGPGTRLTVL.

V and J are TRBV4-2 and TRBJ1-4; 10 bases map to TRBD1. This CDR3 comprises 16 residues. The V and J ends lost 1 base and 6 bases, in that order; junction bases with no gene match: 5. The germline CDR1 and CDR2 sequences are LGHNA and YNFKEQ. Here the CDR3 DNA reads TGTGCCAGCAGCCAAGGGTGGGGGACAGGGGATGAAAAACTGTTTTTT. Protein sequence: CASSQGWGTGDEKLFF.

The chain has TRBV5-6 and TRBJ2-1; 10 bases match TRBD1. The CDR3 extends over 15 amino acids. V lost 4 bases to trimming and J lost 6 bases; unmatched junction nucleotides: 7. Per germline, CDR1 SGHDT and CDR2 YYEEEE. The CDR3: CASSSLGQGFNEQFF. The DNA for the CDR3 is TGTGCCAGCAGCAGCTTGGGACAGGGGTTCAATGAGCAGTTCTTC.

V is TRBV7-9 and J is TRBJ2-3; possible D gene TRBD1, 5 bases. This CDR3 is built from 15 residues. CDR1 and CDR2 (germline): SEHNR, FQNEAQ (reference sequence). V was shortened by 5 bases and J by 2 bases, with 14 bases between the two germline ends. The CDR3 DNA is TGTGCCAGCAGCCTCCGGTACAGGCTCACAGATACGCAGTATTTT. Translating it yields CASSLRYRLTDTQYF. The variable domain in full, with the rest retrieved from reference TRBV7-9 and TRBJ2-3, is DTGVSQNPRHKITKRGQNVTFRCDPISEHNRLYWYRQTLGQGPEFLTYFQNEAQLEKSRLLSDRFSAERPKGSFSTLEIQRTEQGDSAMYLCASSLRYRLTDTQYFGPGTRLTVL.

V is TRBV12-5 and J is TRBJ1-2, with TRBD1 matching 8 bases. The J segment lost 2 bases and the V segment lost 3 bases, leaving 14 bases of the junction unmatched. This CDR3 comprises 18 residues. Germline V gives CDR1 LGHNT, CDR2 FRNRAP. Here the CDR3 DNA reads TGTGCTAGTGGTTTTGCCAGTAGGGACAGGACTACAAACTATGGCTACACCTTC. It translates to CASGFASRDRTTNYGYTF.

V and J are TRBV6-5 and TRBJ1-2, with TRBD1 matching 8 bases. Germline V gene sequence: CDR1 MNHEY, CDR2 SVGAGI. J lost 5 bases, V lost 5 bases, and 7 bases had no gene match. CDR3 length equals 14 residues. CDR3 loop: CASSKVGQAYGYTF. DNA for the CDR3: TGTGCCAGCAGTAAGGTGGGACAGGCTTATGGCTACACCTTC.

The chain couples TRBV5-4 to TRBJ2-7, with no clear D. CDR3 length: 14 residues. In germline, CDR1 is SGHNT, CDR2 YYREEE (reference sequence). V was trimmed by 2 bases and J by 2 bases, leaving 11 bases between them. CDR3 bases: TGTGCCAGCAGCTTAGGTGGAGCCACCTACGAGCAGTACTTC. This sequence encodes CASSLGGATYEQYF.

CDR3 coding DNA: TGTGCCAGCAGCTTAGTCGGTGTACTAGCGGGTATAGCCTACGAGCAGTACTTC. Translating gives CASSLVGVLAGIAYEQYF. This sequence joins TRBV7-2 and TRBJ2-7, with TRBD2 matching 9 bases. CDR3 length: 18 amino acids. With 1 base clipped from V and 2 bases from J, the junction kept 12 bases outside the gene matches. Germline lookup yields CDR1 SGHTA and CDR2 FQGNSA. Full variable domain (missing parts from reference TRBV7-2 and TRBJ2-7): GAGVSQSPSNKVTEKGKDVELRCDPISGHTALYWYRQSLGQGLEFLIYFQGNSAPDKSGLPSDRFSAERTGGSVSTLTIQRTQQEDSAVYLCASSLVGVLAGIAYEQYFGPGTRLTVT.

The chain uses TRBV7-9 and TRBJ1-2, with 10 bases identical to TRBD1. There are 15 residues in the CDR3. V dropped 5 bases and J dropped 4; count of bases not matched to a gene: 7. Per germline, CDR1 SEHNR and CDR2 FQNEAQ (reference sequence). CDR3 sequence (DNA): TGTGCCAGCAGCCTTGGGACAGGGGATGGCTATGGCTACACCTTC. It specifies CASSLGTGDGYGYTF.

V is TRBV29-1 and J is TRBJ2-3, with a tentative D call TRBD2 (5 bases). The CDR3 spans 16 residues. Trimming removed 4 bases at V and 1 base at J, with 18 bases between. The germline V gene has CDR1 SQVTM and CDR2 ANQGSEA. The CDR3 sequence: CSVGSSRSVGTDTQYF. The CDR3 DNA reads as TGCAGCGTTGGGTCTAGCCGGTCTGTAGGCACAGATACGCAGTATTTT.

The J gene is TRBJ1-5, the V gene TRBV7-2, with D possibly being TRBD1 (5 bases). Trimming pared 3 bases from V and 2 bases from J, leaving 8 bases between. The germline CDR1 and CDR2 sequences are SGHTA and FQGNSA. The length of the CDR3 is 14 residues. This CDR3 is CASSFLGGNQPQHF. The CDR3 DNA reads TGTGCCAGCAGCTTTCTAGGGGGCAATCAGCCCCAGCATTTT.

The CDR3 sequence is CASSGASGTYYEQYF. CDR3 DNA sequence: TGTGCCAGCAGCGGTGCTAGCGGGACTTACTACGAGCAGTACTTC. The chain uses TRBV7-8 and TRBJ2-7; 9 bases agree with TRBD2. Germline V gives CDR1 SGHVS, CDR2 FQNEAQ. CDR3 length: 15 residues. The ends lost 5 bases at V and 3 bases at J; junction bases unmatched: 8.

The chain employs TRBV2 and TRBJ2-1, with 12 bases fitting TRBD1. Germline V lookup: CDR1 SNHLY, CDR2 FYNNEI. Trimming cost V 5 bases and J 6 bases; bases outside gene matches: 5. The CDR3 is 15 amino acids. CDR3 amino acids: CASSIPGQGANEQFF. The CDR3 bases are TGTGCCAGCAGTATACCGGGACAGGGGGCCAATGAGCAGTTCTTC. Full variable domain (missing parts from reference TRBV2 and TRBJ2-1): EPEVTQTPSHQVTQMGQEVILRCVPISNHLYFYWYRQILGQKVEFLVSFYNNEISEKSEIFDDQFSVERPDGSNFTLKIRSTKLEDSAMYFCASSIPGQGANEQFFGPGTRLTVL.

This chain uses TRBV7-3 with TRBJ1-6; D is possibly TRBD1 (5 bases). The V and J ends lost 1 base and 10 bases respectively, with 8 bases between them. Per the germline V gene, CDR1 is SGHTA and CDR2 is FQGTGA. The CDR3 covers 13 residues. CDR3 in amino acids: CASSLKGNSPLHF. The CDR3 nucleotides read TGTGCCAGCAGCTTAAAGGGGAACTCACCCCTCCACTTT.

V and J are TRBV5-1 and TRBJ2-7; TRBD2 is a possible D gene (7 bases). The CDR3 is 14 amino acids. Trimming took off 4 bases at V and 2 bases at J, with 13 bases between the two ends. Looked up from germline, CDR1 is SGHRS and CDR2 is YFSETQ. In DNA form, the CDR3 reads TGCGCCAGCAGCCCTGGGGGGGGCCCCTACGAGCAGTACTTC. It is translated as CASSPGGGPYEQYF.

V is TRBV6-5 and J is TRBJ2-7, with 7 bases that match TRBD1. Germline assignment: CDR1 MNHEY and CDR2 SVGAGI. V shed 6 bases and J 4 bases; nucleotides not matched to a gene: 3. The CDR3 spans 12 residues. The CDR3 sequence: CASRQQGYEQYF. The CDR3 DNA reads TGTGCCAGCAGGCAACAGGGGTACGAGCAGTACTTC.

This sequence joins TRBV2 and TRBJ1-5, with a possible D match to TRBD1 (6 bases). In germline, CDR1 is SNHLY, CDR2 FYNNEI. The CDR3 loop spans 14 amino acids. The V end was cut by 4 bases, the J end by 6 bases, with 13 bases between. CDR3: CASSATQGSQPQHF. In DNA, the CDR3 is TGTGCCAGCAGTGCAACACAGGGAAGTCAGCCCCAGCATTTT.

CDR3 sequence reads: CAITADSDYGYTF. The CDR3 nucleotides read TGTGCCATCACTGCTGACAGCGACTATGGCTACACCTTC. The chain uses TRBV10-3 and TRBJ1-2; a possible D gene is TRBD1 (5 bases). Trimming stripped 7 bases from V and 3 bases from J, with 12 bases between. Germline CDR1 is ENHRY and CDR2 is SYGVKD. This CDR3 contains 13 residues.

This rearrangement joins TRBV6-4 to TRBJ2-3, with TRBD1 matching 8 bases. Per germline, CDR1 MRHNA and CDR2 SNTAGT. The CDR3 is made up of 15 amino acids. The ends lost 0 bases at V and 1 base at J; junction bases unmatched: 0. The DNA of the CDR3 is TGTGCCAGCAGTGACTCGGGACAGGGCACAGATACGCAGTATTTT. Its translation is CASSDSGQGTDTQYF.

This clone was found a few times. This chain joins TRBV19 and TRBJ2-2, with no clear D. Germline CDR1 LNHDA, CDR2 SQIVND (reference sequence). This CDR3 has 13 amino acids. Trimming removed 9 bases at V and 3 bases at J, with 11 bases between. In DNA form, the CDR3 reads TGTGCCAGCCCGAACTCCTACACCGGGGAGCTGTTTTTT. This codes for CASPNSYTGELFF.

The rearrangement uses TRBV18 and TRBJ2-7, with TRBD1 as a possible D gene (6 bases). Germline assignment: CDR1 KGHSH and CDR2 LQKENI. CDR3 length: 14 amino acids. V was shortened by 5 bases and J by 1 base, with 12 bases between the two germline ends. The CDR3 DNA reads as TGTGCCAGCTCATCCCAGGGGTCTTCCTACGAGCAGTACTTC. Protein: CASSSQGSSYEQYF.

This chain joins TRBV7-3 and TRBJ1-1; D is unclear. The CDR3 is 15 amino acids. Trimming left V 2 bases short and J 0 bases short, with 10 bases between. Germline CDR1 and CDR2: SGHTA and FQGTGA. CDR3 DNA sequence: TGTGCCAGCAGCTTAGGTGCAGGTATGAACACTGAAGCTTTCTTT. Its protein product is CASSLGAGMNTEAFF.